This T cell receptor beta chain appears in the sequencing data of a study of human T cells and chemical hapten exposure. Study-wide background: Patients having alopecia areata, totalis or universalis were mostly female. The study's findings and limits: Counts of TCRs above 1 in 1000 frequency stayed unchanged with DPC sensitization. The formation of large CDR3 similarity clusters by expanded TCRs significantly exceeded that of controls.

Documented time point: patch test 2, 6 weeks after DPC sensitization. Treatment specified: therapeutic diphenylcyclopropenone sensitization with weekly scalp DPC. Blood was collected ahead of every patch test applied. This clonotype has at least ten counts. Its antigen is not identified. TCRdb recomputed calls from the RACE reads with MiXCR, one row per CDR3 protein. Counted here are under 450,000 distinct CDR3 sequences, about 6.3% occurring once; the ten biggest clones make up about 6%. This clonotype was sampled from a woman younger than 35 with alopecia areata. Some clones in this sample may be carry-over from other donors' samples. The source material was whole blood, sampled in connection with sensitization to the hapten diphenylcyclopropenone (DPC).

The CDR3 loop reads CASSARHGDEKLFF. The CDR3 DNA follows: TGTGCCAGCAGCGCCAGGCACGGGGATGAAAAACTGTTTTTT. The rearrangement joins TRBV9 to TRBJ1-4, with D hard to call. Trimming removed 3 bases from V and 6 bases from J, with 12 bases in between. The germline V gene has CDR1 SGDLS and CDR2 YYNGEE. The CDR3 sequence is 14 residues long. The variable domain in full, completed from reference TRBV9 and TRBJ1-4, reads DSGVTQTPKHLITATGQRVTLRCSPRSGDLSVYWYQQSLDQGLQFLIQYYNGEERAKGNILERFSAQQFPDLHSELNLSSLELGDSALYFCASSARHGDEKLFFGSGTQLSVL.